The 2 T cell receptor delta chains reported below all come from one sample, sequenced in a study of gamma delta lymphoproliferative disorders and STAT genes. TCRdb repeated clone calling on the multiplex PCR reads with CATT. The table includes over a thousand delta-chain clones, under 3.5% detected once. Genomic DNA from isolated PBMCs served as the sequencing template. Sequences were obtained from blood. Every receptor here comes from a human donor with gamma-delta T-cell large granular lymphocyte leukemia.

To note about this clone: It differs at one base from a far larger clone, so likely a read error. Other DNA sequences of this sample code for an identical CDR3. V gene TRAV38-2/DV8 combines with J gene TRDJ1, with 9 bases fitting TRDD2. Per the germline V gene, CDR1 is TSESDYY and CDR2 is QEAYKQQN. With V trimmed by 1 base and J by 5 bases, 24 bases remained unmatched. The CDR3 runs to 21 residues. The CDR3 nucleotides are TGTGCTTATAGGAGCCCGGCCTTCCTACCGTACTGGGGATCTCGTACTGATAAACTCATCTTT. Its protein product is CAYRSPAFLPYWGSRTDKLIF.

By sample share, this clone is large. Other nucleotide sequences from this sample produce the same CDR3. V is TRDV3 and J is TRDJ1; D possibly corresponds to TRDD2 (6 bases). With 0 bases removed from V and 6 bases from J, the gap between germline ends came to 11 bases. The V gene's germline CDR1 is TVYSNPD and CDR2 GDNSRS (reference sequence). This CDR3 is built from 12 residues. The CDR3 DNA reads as TGTGCCTTTAGGCCCTTCCCTTATAAACTCATCTTT. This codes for CAFRPFPYKLIF.